This entry features one T cell receptor beta chain sequence. Antigen unknown. Primers: 60 Vbeta forward and 13 Jbeta reverse. Method: immunoSEQ multiplex PCR; TCRdb's copy keeps in-frame clones and lacks some. Counted here are 170,000 or so clones, roughly 87% occurring once; the ten biggest clones make up roughly 0.5%. The data are from a study of cytomegalovirus exposure and HLA in healthy donors. The study, taken as a whole, reports: There were several of the most significant clusters that appeared linked to common viral pathogens in a later analysis. From TCR beta sequences, most subjects' HLA-A and HLA-B alleles were reportedly predicted accurately. The CMV antigen specificity of a few CMV-associated chains was confirmed through in vitro analysis.

V dropped 1 base and J dropped 3 bases, with 12 bases sitting between them. The germline V gene has CDR1 SGHTA and CDR2 FQGTGA. This CDR3 contains 15 residues. This sequence joins TRBV7-3 and TRBJ1-1; maybe TRBD1 (5 bases). Sequencing used PBMCs. The receptor's source is a woman between 45 and 65 years old in good health and CMV-seronegative. The CDR3: CASSLRRGGDTEAFF. CDR3 coding DNA: TGTGCCAGCAGCTTAAGGCGGGGGGGAGACACTGAAGCTTTCTTT.